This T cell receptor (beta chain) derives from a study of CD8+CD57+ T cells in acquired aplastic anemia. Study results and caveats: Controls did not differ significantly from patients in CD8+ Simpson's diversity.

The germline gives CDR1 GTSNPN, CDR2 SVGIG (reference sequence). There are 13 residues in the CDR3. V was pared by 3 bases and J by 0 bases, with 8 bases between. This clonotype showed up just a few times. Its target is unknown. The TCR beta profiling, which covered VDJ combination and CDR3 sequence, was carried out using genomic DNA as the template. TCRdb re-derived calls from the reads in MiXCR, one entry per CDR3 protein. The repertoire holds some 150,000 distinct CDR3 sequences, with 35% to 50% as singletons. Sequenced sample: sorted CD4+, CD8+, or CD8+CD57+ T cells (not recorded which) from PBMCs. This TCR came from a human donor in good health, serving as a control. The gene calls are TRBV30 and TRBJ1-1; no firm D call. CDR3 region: CAWRANMNTEAFF. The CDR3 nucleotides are TGTGCCTGGAGAGCTAACATGAACACTGAAGCTTTCTTT.